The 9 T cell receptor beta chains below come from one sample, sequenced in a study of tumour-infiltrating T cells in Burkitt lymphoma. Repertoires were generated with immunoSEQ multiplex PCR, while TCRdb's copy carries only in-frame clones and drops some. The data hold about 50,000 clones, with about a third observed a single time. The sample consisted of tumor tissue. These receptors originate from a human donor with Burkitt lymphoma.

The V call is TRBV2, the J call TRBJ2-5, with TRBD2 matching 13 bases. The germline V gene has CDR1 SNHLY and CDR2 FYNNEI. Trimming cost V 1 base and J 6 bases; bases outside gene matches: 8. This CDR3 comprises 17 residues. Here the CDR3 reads CASSEGTSGGFGKTQYF. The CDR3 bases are TGTGCCAGCAGTGAAGGGACTAGCGGGGGATTTGGAAAGACCCAGTACTTC.

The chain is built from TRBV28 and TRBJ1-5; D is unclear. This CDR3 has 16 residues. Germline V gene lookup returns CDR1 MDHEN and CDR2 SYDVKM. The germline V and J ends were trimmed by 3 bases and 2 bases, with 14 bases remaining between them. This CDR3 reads CASSLIWGRGNQPQHF. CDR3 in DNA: TGTGCCAGCAGTTTGATTTGGGGAAGGGGCAATCAGCCCCAGCATTTT.

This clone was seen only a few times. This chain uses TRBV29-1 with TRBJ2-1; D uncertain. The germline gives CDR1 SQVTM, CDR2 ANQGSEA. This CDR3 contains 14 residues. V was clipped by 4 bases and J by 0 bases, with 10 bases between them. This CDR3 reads CSVARVGSYNEQFF. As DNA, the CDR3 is TGCAGCGTTGCAAGGGTCGGCTCCTACAATGAGCAGTTCTTC.

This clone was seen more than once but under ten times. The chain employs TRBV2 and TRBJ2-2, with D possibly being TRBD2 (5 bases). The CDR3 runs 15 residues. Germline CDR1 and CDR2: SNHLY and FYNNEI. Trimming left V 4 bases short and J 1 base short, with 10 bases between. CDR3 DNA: TGTGCCAGCAGTGGCCCCGGGATGAACACCGGGGAGCTGTTTTTT. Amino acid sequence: CASSGPGMNTGELFF.

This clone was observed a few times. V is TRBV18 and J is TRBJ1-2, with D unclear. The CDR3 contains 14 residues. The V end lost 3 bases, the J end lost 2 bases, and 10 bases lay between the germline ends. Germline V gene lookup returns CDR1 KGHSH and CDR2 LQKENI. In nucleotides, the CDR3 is TGTGCCAGCTCACCGGCGGGGAAGAACTATGGCTACACCTTC. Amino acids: CASSPAGKNYGYTF.

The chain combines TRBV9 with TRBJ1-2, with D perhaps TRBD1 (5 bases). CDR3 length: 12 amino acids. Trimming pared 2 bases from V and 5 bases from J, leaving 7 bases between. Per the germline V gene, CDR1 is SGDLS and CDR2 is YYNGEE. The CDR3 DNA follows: TGTGCCAGCAGCGTGTGGGGGTATGGCTACACCTTC. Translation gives CASSVWGYGYTF.

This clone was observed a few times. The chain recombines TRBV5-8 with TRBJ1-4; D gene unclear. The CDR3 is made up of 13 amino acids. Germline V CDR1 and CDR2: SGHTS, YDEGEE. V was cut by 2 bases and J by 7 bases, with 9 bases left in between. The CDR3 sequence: CASSFFRGEKLFF. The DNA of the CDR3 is TGTGCCAGCAGCTTCTTTCGAGGTGAAAAACTGTTTTTT.

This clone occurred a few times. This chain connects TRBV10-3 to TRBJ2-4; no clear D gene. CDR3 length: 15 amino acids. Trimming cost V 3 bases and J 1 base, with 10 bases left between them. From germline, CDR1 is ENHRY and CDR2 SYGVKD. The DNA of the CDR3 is TGTGCCATCAGTGACCCACTCTTGGCCAAAAACATTCAGTACTTC. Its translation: CAISDPLLAKNIQYF.

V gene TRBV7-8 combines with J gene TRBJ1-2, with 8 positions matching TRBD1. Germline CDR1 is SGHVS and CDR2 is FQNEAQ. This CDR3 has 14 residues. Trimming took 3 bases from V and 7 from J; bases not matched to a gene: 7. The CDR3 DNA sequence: TGTGCCAGCAGCTTTGACAGGGGTCGAAGTGGCTACACCTTC. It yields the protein CASSFDRGRSGYTF.